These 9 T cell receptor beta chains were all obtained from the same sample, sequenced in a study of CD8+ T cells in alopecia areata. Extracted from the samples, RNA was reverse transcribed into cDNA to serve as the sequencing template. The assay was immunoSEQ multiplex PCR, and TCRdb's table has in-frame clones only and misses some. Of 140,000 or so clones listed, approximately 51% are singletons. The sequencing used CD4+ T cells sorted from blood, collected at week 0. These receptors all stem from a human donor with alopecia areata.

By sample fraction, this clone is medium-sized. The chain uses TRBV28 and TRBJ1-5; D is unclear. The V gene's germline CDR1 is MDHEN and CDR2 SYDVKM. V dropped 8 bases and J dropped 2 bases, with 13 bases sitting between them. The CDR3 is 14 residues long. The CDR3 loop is CASSGVTGNQPQHF. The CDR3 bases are TGTGCCAGCTCCGGGGTAACCGGCAATCAGCCCCAGCATTTT.

The DNA for the CDR3 is TGTGCCAGCAGTTTACGGGCAGGGACAAATCAGCCCCAGCATTTT. Its protein product is CASSLRAGTNQPQHF. This rearrangement joins TRBV28 to TRBJ1-5, with a tentative D call TRBD1 (6 bases). CDR3 length equals 15 residues. Germline V lookup: CDR1 MDHEN, CDR2 SYDVKM. V lost 2 bases, J lost 4 bases, and 12 bases lay in between.

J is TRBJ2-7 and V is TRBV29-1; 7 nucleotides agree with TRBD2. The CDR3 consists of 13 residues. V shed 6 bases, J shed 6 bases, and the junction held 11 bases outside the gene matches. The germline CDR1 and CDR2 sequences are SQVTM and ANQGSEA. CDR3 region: CSVVGGRAREQYF. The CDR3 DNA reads TGCAGCGTCGTAGGTGGGAGGGCCCGCGAGCAGTACTTC.

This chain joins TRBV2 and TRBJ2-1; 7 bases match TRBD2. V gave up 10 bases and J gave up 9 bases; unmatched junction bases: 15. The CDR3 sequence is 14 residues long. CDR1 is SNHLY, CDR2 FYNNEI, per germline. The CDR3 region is CATQPGGRVGEQFF. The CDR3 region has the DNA TGTGCCACCCAACCCGGCGGGAGAGTTGGTGAGCAGTTCTTC.

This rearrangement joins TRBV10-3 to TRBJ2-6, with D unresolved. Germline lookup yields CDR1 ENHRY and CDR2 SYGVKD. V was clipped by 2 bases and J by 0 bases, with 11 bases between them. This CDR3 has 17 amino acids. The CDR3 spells CAISEGLQTSGANVLTF. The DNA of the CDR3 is TGTGCCATCAGTGAGGGTTTACAGACCTCTGGGGCCAACGTCCTGACTTTC.

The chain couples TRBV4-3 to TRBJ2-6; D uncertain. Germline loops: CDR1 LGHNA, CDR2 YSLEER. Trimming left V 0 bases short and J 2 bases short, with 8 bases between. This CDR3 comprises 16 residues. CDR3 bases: TGCGCCAGCAGCCAAGATTTGGCCGCTGGGGCCAACGTCCTGACTTTC. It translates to CASSQDLAAGANVLTF.

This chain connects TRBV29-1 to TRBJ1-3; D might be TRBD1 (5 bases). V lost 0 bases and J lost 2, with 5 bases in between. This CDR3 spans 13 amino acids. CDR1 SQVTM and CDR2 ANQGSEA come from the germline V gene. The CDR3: CSVEEGAGNTIYF. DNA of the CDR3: TGCAGCGTTGAAGAGGGGGCTGGAAACACCATATATTTT.

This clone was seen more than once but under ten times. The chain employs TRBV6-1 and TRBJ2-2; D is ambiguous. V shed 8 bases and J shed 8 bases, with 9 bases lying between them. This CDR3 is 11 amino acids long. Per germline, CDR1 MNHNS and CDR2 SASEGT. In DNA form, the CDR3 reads TGTGCCAGCGCCACCGGGGGGGAGCTGTTTTTT. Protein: CASATGGELFF.

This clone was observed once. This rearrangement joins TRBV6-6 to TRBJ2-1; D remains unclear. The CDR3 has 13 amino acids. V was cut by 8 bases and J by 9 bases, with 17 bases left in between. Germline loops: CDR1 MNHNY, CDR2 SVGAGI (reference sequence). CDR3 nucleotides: TGTGCCAGCCGGTACAGTCCCGTGGTTGAGCAGTTCTTC. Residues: CASRYSPVVEQFF.